Included here is one T cell receptor (beta chain) sequence, with context. TCR sequencing used cDNA made by reverse transcription of extracted RNA. Libraries were prepared by immunoSEQ multiplex PCR; TCRdb keeps only in-frame clonotypes and omits some of them. Of roughly 180,000 clones listed, approximately 56% are singletons. The data derive from a study of CD8+ T cells in alopecia areata. In the study overall: Treated patients took oral tofacitinib at 5 to 10 mg twice daily.

The treatment here: oral pan-JAK inhibitor, 5-10 mg twice daily. Peripheral blood, together with lesional scalp punch biopsies, was collected from alopecia areata patients. Per the germline V gene, CDR1 is SGHTA and CDR2 is FQGNSA. V was clipped by 5 bases and J by 5 bases, with 12 bases between them. This CDR3 is built from 13 residues. The clonotype comes from a human donor with alopecia areata. This specimen consisted of CD4+ T cells sorted from blood, obtained at week 4, from a patient treated with tofacitinib. V is TRBV7-2 and J is TRBJ1-2; D may be TRBD1 (6 bases). In nucleotides, the CDR3 is TGTGCCAGCAGCCCACAGGGTATTTATGGCTACACCTTC. Its translation: CASSPQGIYGYTF.